This TCR beta chain is from a study of cytomegalovirus exposure and HLA in healthy donors. Points from the study as a whole: Many donors shared some public TCRs, even though most TCR sequences were rare. TCR beta sequences reportedly predicted most subjects' HLA-A and HLA-B alleles accurately. In vitro checks showed that a few CMV-associated chains really do target CMV antigens.

In the PCR, 60 Vbeta and 13 Jbeta primers were used. Only in-frame clones appear in the TCRdb table, and some are missing; sequencing was by immunoSEQ multiplex PCR. Altogether some 190,000 clones are present, around 67% being singletons, with the ten largest covering around 3.2%. Trimming removed 5 bases at V and 2 bases at J, with 13 bases between. Germline V CDR1 and CDR2: MDHEN, SYDVKM. The CDR3 extends over 15 amino acids. About this clone itself: Its antigen is undetermined.

Sequenced: PBMCs. This chain connects TRBV28 to TRBJ1-3, with D possibly TRBD1 on 5 matching bases. This clonotype originated in a woman aged 25 to 39 in good health and CMV-seropositive. The CDR3 nucleotides are TGTGCCAGCAGTCGCATTTCAGGGACTGGAAACACCATATATTTT. Translation: CASSRISGTGNTIYF.